The subject of this entry is one TCR beta chain. Its antigen is undetermined. The sample comes from a study of immune cell composition in non-small cell lung cancer. Template was genomic DNA from frozen, unsorted single-cell suspensions. The germline V gene encodes CDR1 MNHNY and CDR2 SVGAGI (reference sequence). Trimming removed 10 bases at V and 6 bases at J, with 9 bases between. There are 10 residues in the CDR3. Produced via immunoSEQ multiplex PCR; TCRdb's table is partial and in-frame only. Of several thousand clones in the sample, just under 80% are singletons; the top ten hold around 14%. Study conclusions and caveats: Lung squamous cell carcinoma tumours had significantly higher top 10 clone scores and productive clonality than lung adenocarcinoma. TIL tumour reactivity correlated with maximal tumour-associated clone frequency in adenocarcinoma.

This TCR was sampled from a human donor with non-small cell lung cancer. Sample: lung tumor tissue. J is TRBJ1-1 and V is TRBV6-6; D not resolved. CDR3 sequence (DNA): TGTGCCACCGGGAAGGCTGAAGCTTTCTTT. Translated: CATGKAEAFF.